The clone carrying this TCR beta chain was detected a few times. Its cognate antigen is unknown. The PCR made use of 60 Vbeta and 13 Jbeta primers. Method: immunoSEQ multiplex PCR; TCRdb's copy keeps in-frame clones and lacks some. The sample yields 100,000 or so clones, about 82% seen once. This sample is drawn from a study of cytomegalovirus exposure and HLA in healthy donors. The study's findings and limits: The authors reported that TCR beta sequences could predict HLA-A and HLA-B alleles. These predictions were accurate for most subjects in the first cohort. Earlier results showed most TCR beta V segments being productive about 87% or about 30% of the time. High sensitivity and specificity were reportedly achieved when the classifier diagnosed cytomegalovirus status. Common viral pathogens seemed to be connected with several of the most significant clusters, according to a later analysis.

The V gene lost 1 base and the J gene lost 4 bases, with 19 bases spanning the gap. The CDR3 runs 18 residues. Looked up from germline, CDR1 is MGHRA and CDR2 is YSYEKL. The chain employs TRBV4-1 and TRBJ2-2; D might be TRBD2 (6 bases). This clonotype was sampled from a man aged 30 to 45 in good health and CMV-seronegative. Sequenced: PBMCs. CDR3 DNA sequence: TGCGCCAGCAGCCAAGGGCCCTTGGGGGGACGCAGCACCGGGGAGCTGTTTTTT. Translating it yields CASSQGPLGGRSTGELFF.